Each of the 24 T cell receptor beta chains below was sequenced from the same sample in a study of T cell responses to AZD1222 COVID-19 vaccine. Libraries were prepared by immunoSEQ multiplex PCR; TCRdb keeps only in-frame clonotypes and omits some of them. The table has some 120,000 clones, 70% to 90% seen once. This sample comprised peripheral blood, obtained on day 0 of AZD1222 vaccination. The receptors here all came from an adult in good health.

J is TRBJ1-6 and V is TRBV18; TRBD1 aligns across 8 bases. The CDR3 contains 15 residues. The germline CDR1 and CDR2 sequences are KGHSH and LQKENI. The junction had 2 bases not matched to a gene; V was cut back by 0 bases and J by 7 bases. CDR3 nucleotides: TGTGCCAGCTCACCACCCCAGGGGGCGAATTCACCCCTCCACTTT. Its translation is CASSPPQGANSPLHF.

The chain combines TRBV3-1 (or the pseudogene TRBV3-2) with TRBJ1-5; a possible D gene is TRBD1 (6 bases). Germline loops: CDR1 LGHDT, CDR2 YNNKEL (reference sequence). This CDR3 comprises 14 residues. Trimming took off 1 base at V and 7 bases at J, with 11 bases between the two ends. Here the CDR3 DNA reads TGTGCCAGCAGCCAAGGGGGGGCGGCCCAGCCCCAGCATTTT. Its protein is CASSQGGAAQPQHF.

V and J are TRBV7-2 and TRBJ1-2; D remains ambiguous. The CDR3 has 14 residues. Germline CDR1 is SGHTA and CDR2 is FQGNSA. V was clipped by 1 base and J by 0 bases, with 6 bases between them. This CDR3 is CASSLDPANYGYTF. The CDR3 DNA reads as TGTGCCAGCAGCTTAGATCCGGCTAACTATGGCTACACCTTC. Drawing the rest from reference TRBV7-2 and TRBJ1-2, the complete variable domain is GAGVSQSPSNKVTEKGKDVELRCDPISGHTALYWYRQSLGQGLEFLIYFQGNSAPDKSGLPSDRFSAERTGGSVSTLTIQRTQQEDSAVYLCASSLDPANYGYTFGSGTRLTVV.

CDR3 loop: CASRGGPENTGELFF. For the CDR3, the DNA is TGTGCCAGCAGGGGGGGACCGGAGAACACCGGGGAGCTGTTTTTT. This chain uses TRBV2 with TRBJ2-2, with D perhaps TRBD2 (6 bases). The CDR3 spans 15 residues. Per germline, CDR1 SNHLY and CDR2 FYNNEI. V was shortened by 6 bases and J by 1 base, with 12 bases between the two germline ends.

V is TRBV30 and J is TRBJ1-1; the D is unclear. The V gene lost 2 bases and the J gene lost 5 bases, with 6 bases spanning the gap. Germline V gives CDR1 GTSNPN, CDR2 SVGIG (reference sequence). This CDR3 region has 11 residues. The CDR3 DNA reads TGTGCCTGGAGTTTCCGTACTGAAGCTTTCTTT. Translation: CAWSFRTEAFF.

This clone was found a few times. The chain carries TRBV6-5 and TRBJ2-7; 9 bases are a match to TRBD1. The V segment lost 5 bases and the J segment 3 bases; nucleotides outside the gene matches: 5. The CDR3 length is 14 residues. Germline CDR1 and CDR2: MNHEY and SVGAGI. The CDR3 region has the DNA TGTGCCAGCAGTCCCGGGACAGGGAGCTACGAGCAGTACTTC. It encodes CASSPGTGSYEQYF.

The chain uses TRBV7-9 and TRBJ1-6; a weak D match, TRBD1 (5 bases). V lost 2 bases, J lost 10 bases, and 15 bases lay in between. CDR3 size: 15 residues. CDR1 is SEHNR and CDR2 is FQNEAQ in the germline V gene (reference sequence). CDR3: CASSLRVQGGSPLHF. The CDR3 DNA reads as TGTGCCAGCAGCTTAAGAGTCCAGGGTGGGTCACCCCTCCACTTT.

V is TRBV7-3 and J is TRBJ2-3, with a possible D match to TRBD1 (6 bases). The CDR3 consists of 16 residues. Looked up from germline, CDR1 is SGHTA and CDR2 is FQGTGA. V was cut by 4 bases and J by 4 bases, with 18 bases left in between. CDR3 nucleotides: TGTGCCAGCAGCTGGGCGGCAGGGGATTTACCAGATACGCAGTATTTT. Residues: CASSWAAGDLPDTQYF. The variable domain in full, completed from reference TRBV7-3 and TRBJ2-3, reads GAGVSQTPSNKVTEKGKYVELRCDPISGHTALYWYRQSLGQGPEFLIYFQGTGAADDSGLPNDRFFAVRPEGSVSTLKIQRTERGDSAVYLCASSWAAGDLPDTQYFGPGTRLTVL.

The gene calls are TRBV11-2 and TRBJ1-4; 7 bases align to TRBD1. Germline V gives CDR1 SGHAT, CDR2 FQNNGV. The length of the CDR3 is 15 residues. Germline trimming cut 5 bases from V and 3 bases from J; bases unmatched to any gene: 6. The CDR3 sequence: CASSPRQGPNEKLFF. As DNA, the CDR3 is TGTGCCAGCAGCCCACGACAGGGTCCTAATGAAAAACTGTTTTTT.

This clone was detected only once. The CDR3 protein is CASSSFEETQYF. The CDR3 nucleotides are TGTGCCAGCAGTTCCTTCGAAGAGACCCAGTACTTC. This chain joins TRBV6-2 or TRBV6-3 and TRBJ2-5; D gene uncertain. In germline, CDR1 is MNHEY, CDR2 SVGEGT. The length of the CDR3 is 12 residues. Between the trimmed V and J ends, which lost 4 bases and 3 bases, there was a span of 6 bases.

This clone was detected once. The genes are TRBV5-1 and TRBJ2-5; D not resolved. CDR1 and CDR2 from the germline V gene are SGHRS and YFSETQ. There are 15 residues in the CDR3. The ends were cut back, 1 base at V and 2 bases at J, with 12 bases in the middle. CDR3 sequence reads: CASSLSGRLQETQYF. CDR3 sequence (DNA): TGCGCCAGCAGCTTGTCCGGCAGATTACAAGAGACCCAGTACTTC.

The J gene is TRBJ1-5, the V gene TRBV10-3; D remains ambiguous. This CDR3 region has 15 residues. CDR1 is ENHRY, CDR2 SYGVKD, per germline. V lost 3 bases and J lost 0, with 9 bases in between. For the CDR3, the DNA is TGTGCCATCAGTGAAGGCTCAACTAGCAATCAGCCCCAGCATTTT. As protein: CAISEGSTSNQPQHF.

The DNA for the CDR3 is TGTGCCAGCAGCTTAATGTCGCGAGGGCAGTACTTC. It is translated as CASSLMSRGQYF. The chain couples TRBV11-2 to TRBJ2-7; no definite D call. The ends were cut back, 2 bases at V and 9 bases at J, with 11 bases in the middle. CDR1 and CDR2 from the germline V gene are SGHAT and FQNNGV. CDR3 length: 12 residues.

The chain recombines TRBV28 with TRBJ2-5, with D perhaps TRBD2 (5 bases). V was cut by 9 bases and J by 4 bases, with 21 bases left in between. Germline CDR1 and CDR2: MDHEN and SYDVKM. The CDR3 runs 15 residues. This CDR3 is CARTEWEMGGETQYF. The CDR3 coding sequence is TGTGCCAGGACGGAGTGGGAGATGGGTGGAGAGACCCAGTACTTC.

The chain employs TRBV7-9 and TRBJ2-1, with TRBD2 identical over 7 bases. Germline trimming cut 6 bases from V and 3 bases from J; bases unmatched to any gene: 11. There are 16 residues in the CDR3. CDR1 SEHNR and CDR2 FQNEAQ come from the germline V gene (reference sequence). Written as DNA, the CDR3 is TGTGCCAGCAGTTCGGGGAGCGGGGCAAGCTACAATGAGCAGTTCTTC. This encodes CASSSGSGASYNEQFF.

The chain uses TRBV28 and TRBJ1-2; D call uncertain. CDR3 length: 12 residues. Trimming took 7 bases from V and 7 from J, leaving 13 bases between them. The germline CDR1 and CDR2 sequences are MDHEN and SYDVKM. DNA of the CDR3: TGTGCCAGCAATGGAAACCGTGGTGGCTACACCTTC. It is translated as CASNGNRGGYTF.

The V gene is TRBV4-1, the J gene TRBJ1-2, with 8 bases aligning to TRBD1. The germline CDR1 and CDR2 sequences are MGHRA and YSYEKL. The CDR3 has 14 residues. V dropped 1 base and J dropped 6; count of bases not matched to a gene: 4. The CDR3 nucleotides read TGCGCCAGCAGCCAAGTAATACAGGGGGATGGCTACACCTTC. Its protein is CASSQVIQGDGYTF.

V and J are TRBV30 and TRBJ2-7, with TRBD1 identical over 9 bases. CDR3 length: 13 residues. Germline V gene lookup returns CDR1 GTSNPN and CDR2 SVGIG (reference sequence). After removal of 5 bases from V and 3 bases from J, the junction contained 5 bases not matched to a gene. CDR3 DNA sequence: TGTGCCTGGGCCGGACAGGGGTACTACGAGCAGTACTTC. Its translation: CAWAGQGYYEQYF.

J is TRBJ2-3 and V is TRBV7-6, with 9 positions matching TRBD1. Germline lookup yields CDR1 SGHVS and CDR2 FNYEAQ. The CDR3 totals 15 residues. V shed 5 bases, J shed 0 bases, and the junction held 3 bases outside the gene matches. The CDR3 coding sequence is TGTGCCAGCAGCCCAGGGACAGGGAGCACAGATACGCAGTATTTT. Translating it yields CASSPGTGSTDTQYF.

The chain couples TRBV7-8 to TRBJ1-3, with a possible D match to TRBD1 (5 bases). The CDR3 length is 16 residues. From germline, CDR1 is SGHVS and CDR2 FQNEAQ. The V and J ends lost 2 bases and 2 bases respectively, with 13 bases between them. The CDR3 here is CASSLRGAGAGNTIYF. The CDR3 DNA reads as TGTGCCAGCAGCTTAAGGGGCGCGGGGGCTGGAAACACCATATATTTT.

CDR3 in DNA: TGTGCCAGCAGCGTAGACGGACAGGGGGTCGAGCAGTACTTC. Its protein is CASSVDGQGVEQYF. The V gene is TRBV9, the J gene TRBJ2-7, with 10 bases fitting TRBD1. The germline gives CDR1 SGDLS, CDR2 YYNGEE. Losses at the gene ends were 0 bases for V and 6 bases for J; bases not matched to a gene: 3. The CDR3 sequence is 14 residues long.

This sequence joins TRBV2 and TRBJ1-1; 7 bases fit TRBD1. This CDR3 is built from 15 residues. The germline CDR1 and CDR2 sequences are SNHLY and FYNNEI. The V segment lost 6 bases and the J segment 5 bases; nucleotides outside the gene matches: 12. This CDR3 reads CASRPQMTGWTEAFF. In DNA form, the CDR3 reads TGTGCCAGCAGACCGCAGATGACAGGGTGGACTGAAGCTTTCTTT.

This clone is a singleton in its sample. V usage is TRBV7-2 and J usage is TRBJ2-7; 8 nucleotides match TRBD1. With 4 bases clipped from V and 2 bases from J, the junction kept 4 bases outside the gene matches. From germline, CDR1 is SGHTA and CDR2 FQGNSA. The CDR3 runs to 14 residues. The CDR3 protein is CASSSQQGAYEQYF. The CDR3 DNA is TGTGCCAGCAGCTCACAACAGGGGGCCTACGAGCAGTACTTC.

This clone has only one observation. The V and J genes are TRBV3-1 (or the pseudogene TRBV3-2) and TRBJ2-3; the D is unclear. The V gene's germline CDR1 is LGHDT and CDR2 YNNKEL (reference sequence). Trimming left V 0 bases short and J 1 base short, with 17 bases between. The CDR3 totals 18 residues. CDR3: CASSQDLRRVDGTDTQYF. The CDR3 DNA follows: TGTGCCAGCAGCCAAGATCTGCGAAGGGTAGACGGCACAGATACGCAGTATTTT.